This is a list of T cell receptor beta chains from one sample in a study of blood T cell repertoires in COVID-19. The data were produced by immunoSEQ multiplex PCR, yet TCRdb's version contains in-frame clones alone and is incomplete. The sample has approximately 330,000 clones, over 80% seen once. The specimen sequenced was peripheral blood. All receptors derive from a man under 40 with COVID-19, enrolled during active disease. Each CDR3 is given with its conserved first and last residue. D genes are given only for firm matches. Rows give clone size only sometimes, using once, few, many, or a class for an expanded clone.

J | V | length | size | D | CDR3 | DNA
TRBJ1-6 | TRBV19 | 14 | . | . | CASSMATYNSPLHF | TGTGCCAGTAGTATGGCCACCTATAATTCACCCCTCCACTTT
TRBJ2-1 | TRBV5-4 | 13 | . | . | CASSLAQYNEQFF | TGTGCCAGCAGCTTGGCTCAGTACAATGAGCAGTTCTTC
TRBJ2-7 | TRBV4-3 | 14 | . | TRBD1 | CASSPGTGTYEQYF | TGCGCCAGCAGCCCAGGGACAGGGACCTACGAGCAGTACTTC
TRBJ1-1 | TRBV4-3 | 15 | . | . | CASSQEPGLGTEAFF | TGCGCCAGCAGCCAAGAGCCAGGGTTGGGGACTGAAGCTTTCTTT
TRBJ2-7 | TRBV6-1 | 14 | . | . | CASSENGHYYEQYF | TGTGCCAGCAGTGAAAACGGACATTACTACGAGCAGTACTTC
TRBJ2-3 | TRBV19 | 14 | . | . | CASSRLGGTDTQYF | TGTGCCAGTAGCAGACTAGGGGGCACAGATACGCAGTATTTT
TRBJ1-1 | TRBV11-3 | 16 | . | TRBD1 | CASSLGGTEMNTEAFF | TGTGCCAGCAGCTTAGGTGGGACAGAGATGAACACTGAAGCTTTCTTT
TRBJ1-3 | TRBV25-1 | 14 | . | . | CASSERLSGNTIYF | TGTGCCAGCAGTGAGAGGTTATCTGGAAACACCATATATTTT
TRBJ2-2 | TRBV28 | 16 | . | TRBD1 | CASSSPGQGKTGELFF | TGTGCCAGCAGTTCCCCGGGACAGGGAAAAACCGGGGAGCTGTTTTTT
TRBJ1-1 | TRBV6-5 | 14 | . | . | CASSYLGPNTEAFF | TGTGCCAGCAGTTACTTGGGCCCCAACACTGAAGCTTTCTTT
TRBJ2-1 | TRBV5-1 | 14 | . | . | CASSPRDLVNEQFF | TGCGCCAGCAGCCCGAGGGACTTAGTGAATGAGCAGTTCTTC
TRBJ1-2 | TRBV11-2 | 15 | once | . | CASSLAAGSSYGYTF | TGTGCCAGCAGCTTAGCGGCGGGGTCTAGCTATGGCTACACCTTC
TRBJ2-7 | TRBV5-4 | 15 | . | TRBD2 | CASSQLAGGSYEQYF | TGTGCCAGCAGCCAGCTAGCGGGAGGGTCCTACGAGCAGTACTTC
TRBJ2-2 | TRBV14 | 15 | . | . | CASSQVSGVTGELFF | TGTGCCAGCAGCCAAGTGTCAGGGGTGACCGGGGAGCTGTTTTTT
TRBJ2-1 | TRBV6-5 | 14 | . | TRBD2 | CASRLASSYNEQFF | TGTGCCAGCAGACTAGCGAGCTCCTACAATGAGCAGTTCTTC
TRBJ1-6 | TRBV4-1 | 16 | . | . | CASSQDPGTLYSPLHF | TGCGCCAGCAGCCAAGATCCGGGGACACTCTATTCACCCCTCCACTTT
TRBJ1-3 | TRBV28 | 15 | . | . | CASSLGGTLENTIYF | TGTGCCAGCAGTTTAGGGGGGACTCTGGAAAACACCATATATTTT
TRBJ1-2 | TRBV18 | 15 | . | TRBD1 | CASSPGPGGSYGYTF | TGTGCCAGCTCACCAGGTCCAGGGGGCTCCTATGGCTACACCTTC
TRBJ2-1 | TRBV20-1 | 13 | . | . | CSASIGFLNEQFF | TGCAGTGCTAGTATTGGCTTTCTCAATGAGCAGTTCTTC
TRBJ2-7 | TRBV7-6 | 15 | . | . | CASSPEPRTFYEQYF | TGTGCCAGCAGTCCAGAGCCACGGACATTCTACGAGCAGTACTTC
TRBJ1-5 | TRBV7-2 | 15 | few | . | CASSLVGAEGEPQHF | TGTGCCAGCAGCTTAGTAGGGGCCGAGGGGGAGCCCCAGCATTTT
TRBJ2-6 | TRBV5-1 | 15 | . | . | CASSPGATGANVLTF | TGCGCCAGCAGCCCAGGTGCGACTGGGGCCAACGTCCTGACTTTC
TRBJ1-4 | TRBV6-1 | 14 | . | . | CASSERGMREKLFF | TGTGCCAGCAGTGAAAGGGGTATGAGGGAAAAACTGTTTTTT
TRBJ2-2 | TRBV24-1 | 18 | . | TRBD2 | CATSDLWQREANTGELFF | TGTGCCACCAGTGATTTGTGGCAGCGGGAGGCGAACACCGGGGAGCTGTTTTTT
TRBJ2-7 | TRBV10-3 | 13 | . | . | CATYGQSSYEQYF | TGTGCCACCTATGGACAGTCTTCCTACGAGCAGTACTTC
TRBJ2-2 | TRBV7-2 | 16 | . | . | CASSSPRPTNTGELFF | TGTGCCAGCAGCTCGCCCAGGCCCACGAACACCGGGGAGCTGTTTTTT
TRBJ2-1 | TRBV4-3 | 16 | once | TRBD1 | CASSQDLGQGVNEQFF | TGCGCCAGCAGCCAAGATCTTGGACAGGGGGTAAATGAGCAGTTCTTC
TRBJ2-7 | TRBV5-6 | 16 | . | . | CASSLGEIIVSYEQYF | TGTGCCAGCAGCTTGGGGGAGATAATAGTTTCATACGAGCAGTACTTC
TRBJ2-1 | TRBV10-1 | 14 | . | TRBD2 | CASRGLTSYNEQFF | TGCGCCAGCAGGGGACTAACCTCCTACAATGAGCAGTTCTTC
TRBJ2-5 | TRBV7-2 | 14 | . | TRBD2 | CASKMTSGEETQYF | TGTGCCAGCAAGATGACTAGCGGGGAAGAGACCCAGTACTTC
TRBJ1-2 | TRBV19 | 13 | . | . | CASLRGTGYGYTF | TGTGCCAGCCTTCGGGGGACCGGCTATGGCTACACCTTC
TRBJ1-2 | TRBV29-1 | 11 | . | . | CSAEVSGGYTF | TGCAGCGCCGAGGTCTCGGGGGGCTACACCTTC
TRBJ1-4 | TRBV7-2 | 15 | . | . | CASSLARGSNEKLFF | TGTGCCAGCAGCTTAGCGAGAGGGTCCAATGAAAAACTGTTTTTT
TRBJ1-2 | TRBV27 | 13 | once | . | CASRGHEGYGYTF | TGTGCCAGTCGGGGACATGAGGGCTATGGCTACACCTTC
TRBJ1-5 | TRBV13 | 16 | . | . | CASSSRGSGSNQPQHF | TGTGCCAGCAGCTCTAGGGGGAGCGGTAGCAATCAGCCCCAGCATTTT
TRBJ2-4 | TRBV6-2/TRBV6-3 | 15 | . | TRBD1 | CASSQTRTGPGIQYF | TGTGCCAGCAGCCAAACTCGGACAGGCCCGGGCATTCAGTACTTC
TRBJ2-2 | TRBV12-3/TRBV12-4 | 12 | . | . | CASNRNTGELFF | TGTGCCAGTAATCGGAACACCGGGGAGCTGTTTTTT
TRBJ1-4 | TRBV18 | 15 | many | . | CASSQVQGRNEKLFF | TGTGCCAGCTCACAGGTACAGGGAAGGAATGAAAAACTGTTTTTT
TRBJ2-7 | TRBV5-1 | 12 | . | . | CASSLVVDEQYF | TGCGCCAGCAGCTTGGTCGTCGACGAGCAGTACTTC
TRBJ1-5 | TRBV27 | 14 | . | . | CASSLQVTNQPQHF | TGTGCCAGCAGCCTGCAGGTCACCAATCAGCCCCAGCATTTT
TRBJ2-5 | TRBV28 | 15 | . | . | CASSLRGQSQETQYF | TGTGCCAGCAGTTTAAGAGGGCAGTCCCAAGAGACCCAGTACTTC
TRBJ2-1 | TRBV4-3 | 16 | . | TRBD2 | CASSQDTSATYNEQFF | TGCGCCAGCAGCCAAGATACTAGCGCGACCTACAATGAGCAGTTCTTC
TRBJ1-2 | TRBV2 | 15 | once | . | CASSGSRGPGDGYTF | TGTGCCAGCAGTGGGTCTCGCGGGCCCGGGGATGGCTACACCTTC
TRBJ1-5 | TRBV15 | 18 | . | . | CATSRERSSEWRNQPQHF | TGTGCCACCAGCAGAGAAAGATCGAGCGAATGGCGCAATCAGCCCCAGCATTTT
TRBJ1-1 | TRBV7-9 | 17 | . | TRBD1 | CASSVRDRATKNTEAFF | TGTGCCAGCAGCGTACGGGACAGGGCGACAAAGAACACTGAAGCTTTCTTT
TRBJ1-3 | TRBV7-2 | 15 | . | . | CASSPIGVSGNTIYF | TGTGCCAGCAGCCCAATAGGGGTCTCTGGAAACACCATATATTTT
TRBJ1-5 | TRBV10-3 | 15 | once | . | CAIGPGINSNQPQHF | TGTGCCATCGGCCCAGGGATAAATAGCAATCAGCCCCAGCATTTT
TRBJ2-7 | TRBV7-9 | 14 | . | . | CASSFVGGSYEQYF | TGTGCCAGCAGTTTCGTCGGGGGATCCTACGAGCAGTACTTC
TRBJ1-6 | TRBV7-3 | 15 | . | . | CASSLSGEDNSPLHF | TGTGCCAGCAGCTTATCGGGGGAGGATAATTCACCCCTCCACTTT
TRBJ1-1 | TRBV27 | 12 | . | . | CASRAYGTEAFF | TGTGCCAGCAGGGCTTATGGCACTGAAGCTTTCTTT
TRBJ1-1 | TRBV6-5 | 15 | . | TRBD1 | CASSYHRTGNTEAFF | TGTGCCAGCAGCTACCATCGGACAGGGAACACTGAAGCTTTCTTT
TRBJ2-7 | TRBV7-3 | 15 | . | . | CASSPEGTLTYEQYF | TGTGCCAGCAGCCCCGAGGGGACACTCACCTACGAGCAGTACTTC
TRBJ2-7 | TRBV15 | 15 | . | TRBD2 | CATSRAGGSPYEQYF | TGTGCCACCAGCAGAGCGGGGGGGTCCCCCTACGAGCAGTACTTC
TRBJ2-5 | TRBV6-2/TRBV6-3 | 15 | . | TRBD2 | CASSQLGLAPETQYF | TGTGCCAGCAGTCAATTGGGACTAGCCCCGGAGACCCAGTACTTC
TRBJ1-3 | TRBV19 | 15 | few | TRBD1 | CASSAGTVSGNTIYF | TGTGCCAGTAGTGCCGGGACAGTATCTGGAAACACCATATATTTT
TRBJ2-7 | TRBV28 | 11 | . | . | CASSPRTEQYF | TGTGCCAGCAGCCCTAGGACAGAGCAGTACTTC
TRBJ2-3 | TRBV9 | 16 | . | TRBD2 | CASSVALAGATDTQYF | TGTGCCAGCAGCGTAGCACTAGCGGGAGCCACAGATACGCAGTATTTT
TRBJ2-3 | TRBV25-1 | 17 | . | TRBD2 | CASSELGLAGGSDTQYF | TGTGCCAGCAGTGAATTGGGGCTAGCGGGGGGGTCGGATACGCAGTATTTT
TRBJ2-7 | TRBV4-3 | 15 | many | . | CASSRYRDPLYEQYF | TGCGCCAGCAGCCGATACAGGGACCCCCTCTACGAGCAGTACTTC